Below, 5 T cell receptor beta chains from the same sample are listed, as sequenced in a study of cytomegalovirus exposure and HLA in healthy donors. The study ran its PCR with 60 Vbeta and 13 Jbeta primers. The repertoire was sequenced with immunoSEQ multiplex PCR; TCRdb's copy has only in-frame clones and lacks some. The sample contains 150,000 or so clones, roughly 78% of which appear only once. The sequenced sample was PBMCs. Source of these receptors: a man aged 40-49 years in good health and CMV-seropositive.

In regard to this clone: At one boundary the junction diverges from the germline segment, which might be a read error. The CDR3 DNA sequence: TGTTCCAGCAGCTCAGATCTCCAGAACACTGAAGCTTTCTTT. Its translation: CSSSSDLQNTEAFF. V usage is TRBV7-9 and J usage is TRBJ1-1; unclear D gene. There are 14 residues in the CDR3. From germline, CDR1 is SEHNR and CDR2 FQNEAQ (reference sequence).

The rearrangement links TRBV6-5 to TRBJ1-5, with D perhaps matching TRBD1 (6 bases). The CDR3 is made up of 15 amino acids. CDR1 MNHEY and CDR2 SVGAGI come from the germline V gene. Trimming stripped 6 bases from V and 2 bases from J, with 14 bases between. CDR3 coding DNA: TGTGCCAGCAGCCCAGGGGCGGGGGGCAATCAGCCCCAGCATTTT. Its translation is CASSPGAGGNQPQHF.

This sequence joins TRBV19 and TRBJ1-5; possible D gene TRBD1, 6 bases. Germline-derived CDR1 and CDR2 are LNHDA and SQIVND (reference sequence). This CDR3 has 15 amino acids. With 3 bases removed from V and 2 bases from J, the gap between germline ends came to 11 bases. CDR3 sequence: CASSMRGFGNQPQHF. For the CDR3, the DNA is TGTGCCAGTAGTATGAGGGGGTTTGGCAATCAGCCCCAGCATTTT.

The sample holds one count of this clone. This chain connects TRBV5-1 to TRBJ2-3; tentatively, D is TRBD2 (6 bases). CDR1 is SGHRS, CDR2 YFSETQ, per germline. CDR3 length: 16 residues. V gave up 1 base and J gave up 4 bases, with 16 bases separating them. The CDR3 DNA follows: TGCGCCAGCAGCTTGTATGCGGGATCGCGGTCAGATACGCAGTATTTT. Translation gives CASSLYAGSRSDTQYF.

The rearrangement uses TRBV2 and TRBJ1-5; D uncertain. The CDR3 has 15 residues. V was cut by 8 bases and J by 5 bases, with 19 bases left in between. Germline assignment: CDR1 SNHLY and CDR2 FYNNEI. The CDR3 nucleotides are TGTGCCAGCGGTCCCCGCGGGAATAGGGATCAGCCCCAGCATTTT. This translates into CASGPRGNRDQPQHF.